Described below is a single T cell receptor beta chain sequence and its context. Germline lookup yields CDR1 MGHRA and CDR2 YSYEKL. The CDR3 consists of 17 residues. J gave up 1 base and V 3 bases, and 10 bases lay outside the gene matches. Using immunoSEQ multiplex PCR, the repertoire was profiled, and TCRdb retains in-frame clones only, with some absent. This sample yields about 68,000 clones, of which 84% are seen a single time; 8% to 9% belongs to the top ten. This sample was included in a study of blood T cell repertoires in COVID-19. Study background: T cells, B-cell-depleted T cells, or PBMCs provided the cDNA or gDNA that served as material.

This sequence was found in a man aged 45-60 years with active COVID-19. The material sequenced was peripheral blood. The chain uses TRBV4-1 and TRBJ2-3, with 7 bases that match TRBD1. CDR3: CASSHPRTGEGTDTQYF. DNA for the CDR3: TGCGCCAGCAGCCATCCCCGAACAGGGGAAGGCACAGATACGCAGTATTTT.